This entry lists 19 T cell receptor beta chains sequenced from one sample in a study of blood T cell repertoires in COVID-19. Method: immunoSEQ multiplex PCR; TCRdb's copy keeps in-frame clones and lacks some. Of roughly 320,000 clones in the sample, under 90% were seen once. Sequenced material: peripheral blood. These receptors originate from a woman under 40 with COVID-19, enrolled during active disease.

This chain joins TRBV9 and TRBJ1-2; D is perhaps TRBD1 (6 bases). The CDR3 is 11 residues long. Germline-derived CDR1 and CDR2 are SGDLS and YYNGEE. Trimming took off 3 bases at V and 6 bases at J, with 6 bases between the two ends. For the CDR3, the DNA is TGTGCCAGCAGCGGGACAGATGGCTACACCTTC. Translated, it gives CASSGTDGYTF.

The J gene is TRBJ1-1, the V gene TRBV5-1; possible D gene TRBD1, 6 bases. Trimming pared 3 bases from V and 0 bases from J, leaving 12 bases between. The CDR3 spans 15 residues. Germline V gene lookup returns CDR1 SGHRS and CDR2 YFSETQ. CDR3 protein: CASSWGTSVNTEAFF. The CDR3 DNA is TGCGCCAGCAGCTGGGGGACATCTGTGAACACTGAAGCTTTCTTT.

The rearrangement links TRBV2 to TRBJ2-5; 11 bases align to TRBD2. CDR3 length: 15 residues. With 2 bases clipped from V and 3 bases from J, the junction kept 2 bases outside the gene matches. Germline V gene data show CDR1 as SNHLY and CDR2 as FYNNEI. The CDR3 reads CASSELAGGEETQYF. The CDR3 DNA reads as TGTGCCAGCAGTGAACTAGCGGGGGGAGAAGAGACCCAGTACTTC.

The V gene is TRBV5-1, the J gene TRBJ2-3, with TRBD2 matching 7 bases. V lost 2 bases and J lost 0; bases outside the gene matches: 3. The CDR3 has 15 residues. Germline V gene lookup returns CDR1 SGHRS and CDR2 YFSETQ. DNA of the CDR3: TGCGCCAGCAGCTTTGACGGGGGGAGCACAGATACGCAGTATTTT. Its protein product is CASSFDGGSTDTQYF.

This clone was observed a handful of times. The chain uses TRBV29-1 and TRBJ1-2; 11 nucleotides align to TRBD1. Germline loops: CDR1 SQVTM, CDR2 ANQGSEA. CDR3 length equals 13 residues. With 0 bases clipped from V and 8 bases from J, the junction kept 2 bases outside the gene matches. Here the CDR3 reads CSVEEDRGRGYTF. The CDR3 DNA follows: TGCAGCGTTGAAGAGGACAGGGGGCGAGGCTACACCTTC.

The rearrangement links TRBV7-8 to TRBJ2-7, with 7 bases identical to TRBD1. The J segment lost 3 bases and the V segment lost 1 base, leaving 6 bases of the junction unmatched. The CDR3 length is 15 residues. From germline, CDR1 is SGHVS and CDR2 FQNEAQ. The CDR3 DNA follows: TGTGCCAGCAGCTTAGAGAGACAGGGCTTCTACGAGCAGTACTTC. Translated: CASSLERQGFYEQYF.

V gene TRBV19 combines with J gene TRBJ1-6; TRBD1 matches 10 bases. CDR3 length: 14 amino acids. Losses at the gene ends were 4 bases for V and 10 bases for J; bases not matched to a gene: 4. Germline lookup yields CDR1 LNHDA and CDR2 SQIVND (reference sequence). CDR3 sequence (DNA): TGTGCCAGTAGTACAGGACAGGGGGGATCACCCCTCCACTTT. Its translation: CASSTGQGGSPLHF.

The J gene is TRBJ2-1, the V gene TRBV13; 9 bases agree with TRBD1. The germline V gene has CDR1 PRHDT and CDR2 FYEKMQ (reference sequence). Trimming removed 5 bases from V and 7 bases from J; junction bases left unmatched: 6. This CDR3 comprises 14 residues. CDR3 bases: TGTGCCAGCAGCCCCTCCGGGACAGGGAATGAGCAGTTCTTC. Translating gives CASSPSGTGNEQFF.

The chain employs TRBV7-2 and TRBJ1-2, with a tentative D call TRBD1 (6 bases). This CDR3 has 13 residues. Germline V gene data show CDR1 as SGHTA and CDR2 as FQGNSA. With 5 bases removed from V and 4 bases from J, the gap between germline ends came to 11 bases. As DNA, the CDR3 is TGTGCCAGCAGCCCGGGACACTTCTATGGCTACACCTTC. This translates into CASSPGHFYGYTF.

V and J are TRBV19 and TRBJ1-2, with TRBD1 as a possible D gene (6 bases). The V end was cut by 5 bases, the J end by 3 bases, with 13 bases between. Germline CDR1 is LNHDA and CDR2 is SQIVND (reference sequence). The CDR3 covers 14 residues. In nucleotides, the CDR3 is TGTGCCAGTAGTTGGGGGGGCGCAGACTATGGCTACACCTTC. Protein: CASSWGGADYGYTF.

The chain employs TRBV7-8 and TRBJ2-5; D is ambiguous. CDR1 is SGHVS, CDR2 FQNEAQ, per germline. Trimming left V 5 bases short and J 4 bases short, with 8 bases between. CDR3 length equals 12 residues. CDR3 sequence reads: CASSQSRETQYF. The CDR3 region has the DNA TGTGCCAGCAGCCAATCCCGAGAGACCCAGTACTTC.

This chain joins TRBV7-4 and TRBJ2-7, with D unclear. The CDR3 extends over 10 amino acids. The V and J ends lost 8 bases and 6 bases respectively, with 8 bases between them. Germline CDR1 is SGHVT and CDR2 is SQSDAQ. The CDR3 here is CASSGGEQYV. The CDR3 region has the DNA TGTGCCAGCTCTGGCGGCGAGCAGTACGTC.

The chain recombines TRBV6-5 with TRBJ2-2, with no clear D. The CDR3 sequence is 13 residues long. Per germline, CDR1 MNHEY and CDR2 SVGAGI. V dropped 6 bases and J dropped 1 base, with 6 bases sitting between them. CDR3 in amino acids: CASRRQNTGELFF. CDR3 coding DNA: TGTGCCAGCAGACGACAGAACACCGGGGAGCTGTTTTTT.

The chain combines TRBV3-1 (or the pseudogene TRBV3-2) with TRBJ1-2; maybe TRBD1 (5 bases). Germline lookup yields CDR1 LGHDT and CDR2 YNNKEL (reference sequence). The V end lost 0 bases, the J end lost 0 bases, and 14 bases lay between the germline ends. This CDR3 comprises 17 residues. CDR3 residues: CASSQDLGGAANYGYTF. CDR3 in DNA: TGTGCCAGCAGCCAAGATCTCGGAGGGGCGGCTAACTATGGCTACACCTTC.

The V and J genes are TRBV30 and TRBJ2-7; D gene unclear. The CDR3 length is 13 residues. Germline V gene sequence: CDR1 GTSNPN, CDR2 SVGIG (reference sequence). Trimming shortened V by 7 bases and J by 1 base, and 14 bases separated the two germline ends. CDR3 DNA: TGTGCCTTCACCCGTGCCAGATCCTACGAGCAGTACTTC. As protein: CAFTRARSYEQYF.

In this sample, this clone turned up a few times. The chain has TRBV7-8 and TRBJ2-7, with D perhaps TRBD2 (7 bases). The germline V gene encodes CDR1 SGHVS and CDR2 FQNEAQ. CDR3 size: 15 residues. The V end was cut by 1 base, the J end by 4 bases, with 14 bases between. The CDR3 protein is CASSLGAGTPYEQYV. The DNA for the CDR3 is TGTGCCAGCAGCTTAGGAGCGGGGACACCGTACGAGCAGTACGTC.

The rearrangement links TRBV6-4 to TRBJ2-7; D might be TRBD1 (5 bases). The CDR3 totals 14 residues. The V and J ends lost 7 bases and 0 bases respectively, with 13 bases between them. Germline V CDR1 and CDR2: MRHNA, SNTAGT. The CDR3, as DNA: TGTGCCAGCAAGGCAGGGCCCAGCTCCTACGAGCAGTACTTC. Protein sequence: CASKAGPSSYEQYF.

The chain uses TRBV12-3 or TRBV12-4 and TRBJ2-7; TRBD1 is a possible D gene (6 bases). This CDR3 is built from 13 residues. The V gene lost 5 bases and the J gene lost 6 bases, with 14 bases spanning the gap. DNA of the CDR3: TGTGCCAGCAGTACCAACAGGGCCGGCGAGCAGTACTTC. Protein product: CASSTNRAGEQYF.

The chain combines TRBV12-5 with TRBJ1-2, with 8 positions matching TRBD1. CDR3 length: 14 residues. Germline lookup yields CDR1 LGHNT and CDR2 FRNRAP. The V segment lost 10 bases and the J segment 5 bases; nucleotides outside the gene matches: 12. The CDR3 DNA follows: TGTGCTACAAAAAACAGGGGGGCAGGTTATGGCTACACCTTC. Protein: CATKNRGAGYGYTF.